This TCR beta chain was observed in a study of cytomegalovirus exposure and HLA in healthy donors. The overall study: The Caucasian-associated ancestry cluster contained roughly four fifths of the 398 genotyped donors. Overall study findings and caveats: Reported performance of the classifier showed diagnosis of cytomegalovirus status with high specificity and sensitivity.

Use of 60 Vbeta and 13 Jbeta primers characterized the PCR. TCRdb keeps only in-frame clones here, not all; method: immunoSEQ multiplex PCR. The sample includes under 200,000 clones, 73% of them seen just once. A word on this clone: The antigen remains unidentified.

J lost 0 bases, V lost 6 bases, and 6 bases had no gene match. The CDR3 is 16 residues long. Germline assignment: CDR1 LGHNA and CDR2 YSLEER. This sequence joins TRBV4-3 and TRBJ2-3; 10 bases match TRBD2. This TCR derives from a woman aged 18 to 35 in good health and CMV-seropositive. Sequenced sample: PBMCs. CDR3 nucleotides: TGCGCCAGCAGATCCAGCGGGGGGGCAAGCACAGATACGCAGTATTTT. It is translated as CASRSSGGASTDTQYF.